This T cell receptor (beta chain) is drawn from a study of T cells expressing NK-cell markers. Study as a whole: Researchers got TCR beta repertoires out of sorted CD3+CD56+NKG2C+, CD3+CD56+NKG2C- and CD3+CD56-NKG2C+ T cells. Study-level findings and limits: There were a handful of donors in whom these clonotypes also led the CD3+CD56-NKG2C+ fraction. A range of about 1.0-7.5% of CD8+ T cells consisted of dominant NKG2C+ clonotypes in more than five donors.

The CDR3 has 16 residues. Germline CDR1 reads SNHLY; CDR2 reads FYNNEI. Points on this clonotype: Antigen: not known.

TCRdb reprocessed the 5' RACE reads, keeping one entry per CDR3 protein, no DNA. Listed are 500,000 to 700,000 distinct CDR3 sequences; approximately 3.6% falls within the top ten. This receptor was identified in a man aged 18 to 30 in good health. Sequencing was done on a sample of blood T cells: a sorted CD56 or NKG2C T cell subset, CD4+ or CD8+ T cells, or bulk PBMC T cells (not recorded which). The genes are TRBV2 and TRBJ2-1; TCRdb lists TRBD1, though no DNA is available to test this call. This chain's CDR3 is CASSEDTGDSYNEQFF.